This T cell receptor beta chain originates from a study of Ad26.COV2.S vaccination and SARS-CoV-2 variants. Study-level results: Vaccinees showed greater spike-specific TCR breadth than placebo recipients.

In regard to this clone: Its matching antigen is unknown.

V was pared by 7 bases and J by 7 bases, with 11 bases between. Germline lookup yields CDR1 MNHGY and CDR2 SVAAGI. The CDR3 is 11 amino acids. Only in-frame clones appear in the TCRdb table, and some are missing; sequencing was by immunoSEQ multiplex PCR. This sample has 43,000 or so clones, with 83% found just once. The sequenced sample was peripheral blood, obtained after recovery from COVID-19. This clonotype originated in a human donor who had recovered from COVID-19. The rearrangement joins TRBV6-9 to TRBJ2-7, with D perhaps matching TRBD2 (5 bases). This CDR3 is CASNRTGEQYV. Here the CDR3 DNA reads TGTGCCAGCAATCGAACGGGGGAGCAGTACGTC.